The sample holds a few counts of the clone carrying this T cell receptor (beta chain). V lost 5 bases and J lost 1; bases outside the gene matches: 4. This CDR3 region has 15 residues. These data are taken from a study of response to subunit inactivated influenza vaccine. A single record per CDR3 protein comes from TCRdb applying MiXCR to the RT-PCR reads. The sample has about 520,000 distinct CDR3 sequences; roughly 23% are singletons. The sequences come from CD4+ T cells sorted from PBMCs, collected roughly 5 days after vaccination. The gene calls are TRBV12-3 or TRBV12-4 and TRBJ1-4, with 7 bases aligning to TRBD1. The TCR was taken from a man in his fifties who received an inactivated influenza vaccine. CDR3 in DNA: TGTGCCAGCAGTCGAAACAGGGGAACTAATGAAAAACTGTTTTTT. This sequence encodes CASSRNRGTNEKLFF.